This T cell receptor (beta chain) came from a study of blood T cell repertoires in COVID-19. About the study: From T cells, B-cell-depleted T cells, or PBMCs came the material, which was cDNA or gDNA.

Germline assignment: CDR1 DFQATT and CDR2 SNEGSKA (reference sequence). The ends were cut back, 3 bases at V and 2 bases at J, with 8 bases in the middle. CDR3 length equals 13 residues. The table lists this clone with a count of one. Produced via immunoSEQ multiplex PCR; TCRdb's table is partial and in-frame only. The table shows 80,000 or so clones, with over 80% occurring only once. The chain uses TRBV20-1 and TRBJ1-5; D is ambiguous. The sequenced sample was peripheral blood. The sequence was obtained from a human donor in a cohort sampled during active COVID-19. CDR3 nucleotides: TGCAGTGCTAGTTTCACAGGCAATCAGCCCCAGCATTTT. Its translation: CSASFTGNQPQHF.